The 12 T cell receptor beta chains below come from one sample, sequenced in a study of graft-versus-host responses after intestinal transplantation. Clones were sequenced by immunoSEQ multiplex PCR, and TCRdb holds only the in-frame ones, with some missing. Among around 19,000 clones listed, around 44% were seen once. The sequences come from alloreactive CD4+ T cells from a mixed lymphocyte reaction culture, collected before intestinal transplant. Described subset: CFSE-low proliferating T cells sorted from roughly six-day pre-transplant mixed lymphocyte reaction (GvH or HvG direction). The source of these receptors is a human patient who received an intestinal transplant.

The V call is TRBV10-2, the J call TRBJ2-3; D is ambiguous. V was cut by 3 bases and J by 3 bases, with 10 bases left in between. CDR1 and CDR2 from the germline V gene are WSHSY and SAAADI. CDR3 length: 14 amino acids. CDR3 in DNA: TGCGCCAGCAGTGATGTGGGCAGGACAGATACGCAGTATTTT. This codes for CASSDVGRTDTQYF.

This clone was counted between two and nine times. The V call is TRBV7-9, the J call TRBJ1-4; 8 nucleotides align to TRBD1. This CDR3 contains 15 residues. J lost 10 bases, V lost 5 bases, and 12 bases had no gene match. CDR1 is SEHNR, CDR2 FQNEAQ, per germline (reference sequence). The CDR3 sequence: CASSQGAFVSGKLFF. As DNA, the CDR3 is TGTGCCAGCAGCCAGGGGGCATTTGTATCGGGAAAACTGTTTTTT.

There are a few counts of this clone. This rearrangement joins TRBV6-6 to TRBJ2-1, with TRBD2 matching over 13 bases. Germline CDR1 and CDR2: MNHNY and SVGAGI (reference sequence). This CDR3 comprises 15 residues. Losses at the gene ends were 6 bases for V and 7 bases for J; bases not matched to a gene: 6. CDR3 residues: CASSSTSGGGNEQFF. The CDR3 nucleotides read TGTGCCAGCAGCTCAACTAGCGGGGGGGGTAATGAGCAGTTCTTC.

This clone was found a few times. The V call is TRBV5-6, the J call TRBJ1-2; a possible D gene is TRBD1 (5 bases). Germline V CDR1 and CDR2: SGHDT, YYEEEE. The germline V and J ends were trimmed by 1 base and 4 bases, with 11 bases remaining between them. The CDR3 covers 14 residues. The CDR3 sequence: CASSLRGWGYGYTF. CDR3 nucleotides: TGTGCCAGCAGCTTGCGGGGGTGGGGCTATGGCTACACCTTC. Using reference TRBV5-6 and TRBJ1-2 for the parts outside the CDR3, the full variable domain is DAGVTQSPTHLIKTRGQQVTLRCSPKSGHDTVSWYQQALGQGPQFIFQYYEEEERQRGNFPDRFSGHQFPNYSSELNVNALLLGDSALYLCASSLRGWGYGYTFGSGTRLTVV.

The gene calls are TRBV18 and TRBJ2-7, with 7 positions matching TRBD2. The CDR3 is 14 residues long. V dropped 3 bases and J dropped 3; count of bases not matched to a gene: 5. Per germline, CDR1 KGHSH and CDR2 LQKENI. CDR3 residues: CASSPQGGLYEQYF. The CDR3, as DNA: TGTGCCAGCTCACCCCAGGGAGGGCTCTACGAGCAGTACTTC.

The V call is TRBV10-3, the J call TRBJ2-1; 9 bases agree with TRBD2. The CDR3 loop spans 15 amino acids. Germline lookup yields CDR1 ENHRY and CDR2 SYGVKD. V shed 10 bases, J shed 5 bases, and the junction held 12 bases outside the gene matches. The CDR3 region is CATGLLAGGNNEQFF. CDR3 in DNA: TGTGCCACCGGCCTGTTGGCGGGGGGGAACAATGAGCAGTTCTTC.

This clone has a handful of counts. CDR3 nucleotide sequence: TGTGCCAGCAGCTTAGTAGTCATAGCGGGGACTAAGGGGACCCAGTACTTC. Translation gives CASSLVVIAGTKGTQYF. V and J are TRBV7-9 and TRBJ2-5, with TRBD2 matching over 8 bases. CDR3 size: 17 residues. The junction had 14 bases not matched to a gene; V was cut back by 1 base and J by 7 bases. Looked up from germline, CDR1 is SEHNR and CDR2 is FQNEAQ (reference sequence).

The CDR3 sequence: CARSLGVADRPTDTQYF. The CDR3 DNA reads as TGTGCCAGAAGCTTGGGGGTGGCTGACAGACCAACAGATACGCAGTATTTT. V and J are TRBV5-3 and TRBJ2-3, with D maybe TRBD1 (5 bases). TRBV5-3 is an ORF for which the function is uncertain. The CDR3 is made up of 17 amino acids. The V end lost 0 bases, the J end lost 3 bases, and 17 bases lay between the germline ends.

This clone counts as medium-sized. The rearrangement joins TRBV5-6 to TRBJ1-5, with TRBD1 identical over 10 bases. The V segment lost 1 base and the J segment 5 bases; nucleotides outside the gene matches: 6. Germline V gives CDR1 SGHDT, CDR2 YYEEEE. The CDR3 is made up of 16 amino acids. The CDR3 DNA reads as TGTGCCAGCAGCTTGAGAGGGACAGGGGTACATCAGCCCCAGCATTTT. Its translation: CASSLRGTGVHQPQHF.

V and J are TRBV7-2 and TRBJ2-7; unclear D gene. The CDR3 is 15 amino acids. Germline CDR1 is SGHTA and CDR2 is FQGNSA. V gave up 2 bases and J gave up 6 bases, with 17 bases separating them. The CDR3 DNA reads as TGTGCCAGCAGCTTAATGGGTGCCGCGGTGGGCGAGCAGTACTTC. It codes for CASSLMGAAVGEQYF.

DNA for the CDR3: TGTGCCAGCTCACCCCCCTCAGCGGGGCGCTATTACAATGAGCAGTTCTTC. This gives the protein CASSPPSAGRYYNEQFF. This chain joins TRBV18 and TRBJ2-1; 7 bases agree with TRBD2. The germline gives CDR1 KGHSH, CDR2 LQKENI. Trimming removed 3 bases from V and 4 bases from J; junction bases left unmatched: 12. CDR3 size: 17 residues.

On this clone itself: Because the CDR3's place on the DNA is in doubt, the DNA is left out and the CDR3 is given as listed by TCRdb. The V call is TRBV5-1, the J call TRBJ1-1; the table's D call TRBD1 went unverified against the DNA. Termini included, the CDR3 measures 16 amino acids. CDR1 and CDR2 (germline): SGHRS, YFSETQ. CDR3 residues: CASSLAFGQGADEAFF.